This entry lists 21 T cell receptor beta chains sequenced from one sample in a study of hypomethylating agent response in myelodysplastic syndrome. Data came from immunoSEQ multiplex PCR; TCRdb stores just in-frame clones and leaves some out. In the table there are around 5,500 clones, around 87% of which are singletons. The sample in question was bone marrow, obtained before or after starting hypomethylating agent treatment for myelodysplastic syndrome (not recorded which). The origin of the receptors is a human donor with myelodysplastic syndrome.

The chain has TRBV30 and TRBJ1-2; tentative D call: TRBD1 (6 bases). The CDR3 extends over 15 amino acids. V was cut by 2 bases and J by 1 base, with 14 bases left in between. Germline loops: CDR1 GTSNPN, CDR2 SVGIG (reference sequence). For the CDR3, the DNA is TGTGCCTGGAGTCCGGGGGCCAGAATTAACTATGGCTACACCTTC. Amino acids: CAWSPGARINYGYTF.

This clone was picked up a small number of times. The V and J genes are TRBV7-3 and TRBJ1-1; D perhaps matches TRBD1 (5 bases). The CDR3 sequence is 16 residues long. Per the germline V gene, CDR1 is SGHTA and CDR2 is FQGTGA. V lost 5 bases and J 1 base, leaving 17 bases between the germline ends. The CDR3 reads CASSRNGLGTNTEAFF. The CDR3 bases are TGTGCCAGCAGCCGCAATGGGCTAGGGACGAACACTGAAGCTTTCTTT.

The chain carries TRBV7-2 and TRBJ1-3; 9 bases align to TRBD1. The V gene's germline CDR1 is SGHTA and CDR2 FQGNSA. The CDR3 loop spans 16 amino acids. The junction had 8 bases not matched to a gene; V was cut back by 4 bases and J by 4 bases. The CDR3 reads CASSSYGTGRGNTIYF. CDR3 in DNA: TGTGCCAGCAGCTCCTACGGGACAGGGAGAGGAAACACCATATATTTT.

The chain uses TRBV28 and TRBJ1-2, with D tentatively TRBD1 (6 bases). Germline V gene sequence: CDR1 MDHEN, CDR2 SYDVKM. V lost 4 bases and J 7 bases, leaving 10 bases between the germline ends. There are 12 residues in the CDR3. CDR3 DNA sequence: TGTGCCAGCAGTTCAGGGGTGCCTGGCTACACCTTC. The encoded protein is CASSSGVPGYTF.

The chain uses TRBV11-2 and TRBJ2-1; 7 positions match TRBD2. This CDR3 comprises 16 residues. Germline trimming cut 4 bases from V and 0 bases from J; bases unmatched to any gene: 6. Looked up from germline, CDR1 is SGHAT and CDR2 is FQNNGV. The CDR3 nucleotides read TGTGCCAGCAGCTCATCAGCGGGGATCTCCTACAATGAGCAGTTCTTC. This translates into CASSSSAGISYNEQFF.

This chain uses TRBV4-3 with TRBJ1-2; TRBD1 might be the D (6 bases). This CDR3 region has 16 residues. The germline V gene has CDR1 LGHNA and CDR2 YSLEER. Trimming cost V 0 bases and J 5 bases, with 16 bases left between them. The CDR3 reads CASSQDSGGRRYGYTF. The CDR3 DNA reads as TGCGCCAGCAGCCAAGATTCGGGGGGGCGCCGGTATGGCTACACCTTC.

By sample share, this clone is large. Written as DNA, the CDR3 is TGTGCCAGCAGCCAAGAGAGACTCGGCTACGAGCAGTACTTC. The encoded protein is CASSQERLGYEQYF. The chain is built from TRBV4-2 and TRBJ2-7; D uncertain. The V gene lost 0 bases and the J gene lost 3 bases, with 9 bases spanning the gap. There are 14 residues in the CDR3. In germline, CDR1 is LGHNA, CDR2 YNFKEQ.

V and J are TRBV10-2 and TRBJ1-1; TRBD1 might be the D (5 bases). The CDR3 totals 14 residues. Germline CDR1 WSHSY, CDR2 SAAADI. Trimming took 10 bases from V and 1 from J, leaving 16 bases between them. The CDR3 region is CAIKETAPNTEAFF. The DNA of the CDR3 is TGCGCCATAAAAGAGACAGCCCCGAACACTGAAGCTTTCTTT.

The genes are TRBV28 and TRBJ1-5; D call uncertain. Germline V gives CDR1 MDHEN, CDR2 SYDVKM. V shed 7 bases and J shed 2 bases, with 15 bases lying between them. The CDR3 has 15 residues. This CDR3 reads CASTPDGMGNQPQHF. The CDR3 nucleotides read TGTGCCAGCACCCCGGACGGGATGGGCAATCAGCCCCAGCATTTT.

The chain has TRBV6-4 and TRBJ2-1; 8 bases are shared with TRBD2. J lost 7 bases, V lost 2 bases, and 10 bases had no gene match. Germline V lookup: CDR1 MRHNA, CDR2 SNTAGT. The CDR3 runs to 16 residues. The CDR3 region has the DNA TGTGCCAGCAGTGACGCCCCGGGGGGGCGATTAAATGAGCAGTTCTTC. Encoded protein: CASSDAPGGRLNEQFF.

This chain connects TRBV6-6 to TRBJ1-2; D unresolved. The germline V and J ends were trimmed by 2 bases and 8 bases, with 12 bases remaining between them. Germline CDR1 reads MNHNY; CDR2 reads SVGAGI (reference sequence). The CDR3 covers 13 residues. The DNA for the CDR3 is TGTGCCAGCAGTTACGGTTGGGGTTTGGGCTACACCTTC. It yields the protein CASSYGWGLGYTF.

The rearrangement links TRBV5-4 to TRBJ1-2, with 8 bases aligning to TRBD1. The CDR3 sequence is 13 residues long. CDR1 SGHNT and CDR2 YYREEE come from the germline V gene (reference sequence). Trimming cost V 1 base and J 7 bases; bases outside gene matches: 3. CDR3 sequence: CASSLQGAVGYTF. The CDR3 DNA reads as TGTGCCAGCAGCTTGCAGGGGGCGGTTGGCTACACCTTC.

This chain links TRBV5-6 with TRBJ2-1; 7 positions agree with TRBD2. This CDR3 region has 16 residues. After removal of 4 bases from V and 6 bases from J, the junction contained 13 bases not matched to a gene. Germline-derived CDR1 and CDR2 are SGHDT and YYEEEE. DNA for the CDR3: TGTGCCAGCAGCGACGCTAGCGGAAGTATGTCCAATGAGCAGTTCTTC. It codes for CASSDASGSMSNEQFF.

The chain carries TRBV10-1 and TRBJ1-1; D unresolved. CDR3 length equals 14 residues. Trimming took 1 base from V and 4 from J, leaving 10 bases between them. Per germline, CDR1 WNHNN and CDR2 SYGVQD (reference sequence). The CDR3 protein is CASSEWEETTEAFF. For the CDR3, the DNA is TGCGCCAGCAGTGAGTGGGAGGAAACCACTGAAGCTTTCTTT.

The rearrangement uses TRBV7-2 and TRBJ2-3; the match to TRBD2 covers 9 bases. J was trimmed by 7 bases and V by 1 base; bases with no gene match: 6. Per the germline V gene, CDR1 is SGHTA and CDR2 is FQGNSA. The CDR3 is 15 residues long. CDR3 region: CASSLEGGGVNTQYF. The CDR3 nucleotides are TGTGCCAGCAGCTTAGAAGGCGGGGGGGTAAATACGCAGTATTTT. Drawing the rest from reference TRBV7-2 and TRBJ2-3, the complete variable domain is GAGVSQSPSNKVTEKGKDVELRCDPISGHTALYWYRQSLGQGLEFLIYFQGNSAPDKSGLPSDRFSAERTGGSVSTLTIQRTQQEDSAVYLCASSLEGGGVNTQYFGPGTRLTVL.

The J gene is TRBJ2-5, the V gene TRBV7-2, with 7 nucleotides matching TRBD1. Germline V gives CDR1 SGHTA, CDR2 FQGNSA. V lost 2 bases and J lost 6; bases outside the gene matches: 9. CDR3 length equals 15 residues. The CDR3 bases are TGTGCCAGCAGCTTACCTGGAACAGGGGTAAAGACCCAGTACTTC. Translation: CASSLPGTGVKTQYF.

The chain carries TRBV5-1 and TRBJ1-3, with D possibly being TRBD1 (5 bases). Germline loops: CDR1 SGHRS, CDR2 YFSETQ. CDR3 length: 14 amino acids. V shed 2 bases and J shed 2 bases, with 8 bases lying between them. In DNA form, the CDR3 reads TGCGCCAGCAGCTTCCAGGGTACTGGAAACACCATATATTTT. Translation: CASSFQGTGNTIYF.

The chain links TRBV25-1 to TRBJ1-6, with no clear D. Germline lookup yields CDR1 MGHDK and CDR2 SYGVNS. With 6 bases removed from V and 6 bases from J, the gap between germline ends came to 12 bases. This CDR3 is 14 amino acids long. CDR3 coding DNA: TGTGCCAGCAGCATTGCCTACGGTAATTCACCCCTCCACTTT. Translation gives CASSIAYGNSPLHF.

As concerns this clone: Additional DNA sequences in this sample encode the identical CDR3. CDR3 sequence (DNA): TGCACCAGCAGCCAAACCCCGCGACAGGGTAGCGAAAAACTGTTTTTT. This translates into CTSSQTPRQGSEKLFF. The chain joins TRBV1 to TRBJ1-4; the DNA was not compared with TRBD1, the D call given in the table. TRBV1 counts as a pseudogene. This CDR3 contains 16 residues.

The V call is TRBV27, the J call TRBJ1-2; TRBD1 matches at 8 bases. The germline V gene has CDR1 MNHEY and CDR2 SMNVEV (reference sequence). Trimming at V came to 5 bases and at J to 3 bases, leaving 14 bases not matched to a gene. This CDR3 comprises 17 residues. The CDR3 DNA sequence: TGTGCCAGCAGTCGAACCGTCCTGACAGGGGAGGACTATGGCTACACCTTC. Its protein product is CASSRTVLTGEDYGYTF.

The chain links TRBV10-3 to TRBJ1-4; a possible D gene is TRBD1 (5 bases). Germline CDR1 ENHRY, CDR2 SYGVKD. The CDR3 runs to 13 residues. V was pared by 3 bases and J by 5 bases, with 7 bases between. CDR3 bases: TGTGCCATCAGTGACAGGGCGAATGAAAAACTGTTTTTT. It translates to CAISDRANEKLFF.